What follows describes a single T cell receptor beta chain. TCRdb's copy holds only in-frame clones and misses some; the assay was immunoSEQ multiplex PCR. The sample has some 400,000 clones, just under 95% seen once. This sample is drawn from a study of shared T cell receptors in the human thymus. Trimming cost V 4 bases and J 7 bases, with 32 bases left between them. Looked up from germline, CDR1 is SGDLS and CDR2 is YYNGEE. There are 19 residues in the CDR3. Sequencing was performed on thymocytes. This receptor was identified in a human donor. This sequence joins TRBV9 and TRBJ1-1; the D gene is possibly TRBD1 (5 bases). In DNA form, the CDR3 reads TGTGCCAGCAGCTCCAGGGAGGTCGATTCGATCTGGGGATGGGATGAAGCTTTCTTT. The encoded protein is CASSSREVDSIWGWDEAFF.